Listed here are 15 T cell receptor beta chains from one sample, sequenced in a study of T-cell memory formation after mild COVID-19. TCRdb fed the 5' RACE reads into MiXCR, producing one record per CDR3 protein. This table has 120,000 to 150,000 distinct CDR3 sequences, roughly 19% appearing once. Material: PBMCs or a T cell subset sorted from them (not recorded which). Receptor source: an adult woman who had mild COVID-19 (a few samples of this study predate the infection). Cell type and time point are not known.

The CDR3 protein is CASSLLLASGTTGELFF. The CDR3 coding sequence is TGTGCCAGCAGCTTGTTGTTGGCTAGCGGAACCACCGGGGAGCTGTTTTTT. The chain combines TRBV11-2 with TRBJ2-2; 7 bases line up with TRBD2. Looked up from germline, CDR1 is SGHAT and CDR2 is FQNNGV. The CDR3 is 17 amino acids. Trimming removed 3 bases from V and 4 bases from J; junction bases left unmatched: 11. Combining the CDR3 with reference TRBV11-2 and TRBJ2-2 gives the whole variable domain EAGVAQSPRYKIIEKRQSVAFWCNPISGHATLYWYQQILGQGPKLLIQFQNNGVVDDSQLPKDRFSAERLKGVDSTLKIQPAKLEDSAVYLCASSLLLASGTTGELFFGEGSRLTVL.

A few counts support this clonotype. The V and J genes are TRBV7-2 and TRBJ2-5, with TRBD2 matching over 10 bases. Germline V gives CDR1 SGHTA, CDR2 FQGNSA. The CDR3 covers 17 residues. Unmatched junction bases numbered 11, after V lost 5 bases and J lost 2 bases. The CDR3 protein is CASSPGLSGGGQETQYF. The CDR3 DNA is TGTGCCAGCAGCCCCGGACTGAGCGGGGGGGGTCAAGAGACCCAGTACTTC.

This sequence joins TRBV20-1 and TRBJ1-4; D is possibly TRBD1 (5 bases). Germline CDR1 is DFQATT and CDR2 is SNEGSKA (reference sequence). With 0 bases removed from V and 8 bases from J, the gap between germline ends came to 13 bases. The CDR3 length is 14 residues. CDR3 coding DNA: TGCAGTGCTAGAGATGGGCAGGGAGGCGAAAAACTGTTTTTT. Its translation: CSARDGQGGEKLFF.

This chain uses TRBV29-1 with TRBJ1-2, with 10 bases identical to TRBD1. This CDR3 spans 13 amino acids. Germline CDR1 is SQVTM and CDR2 is ANQGSEA. V trimming: 5 bases; J trimming: 4 bases; junction bases outside the gene matches: 4. The CDR3 spells CSVRQGASYGYTF. CDR3 nucleotide sequence: TGCAGCGTTCGACAGGGGGCATCCTATGGCTACACCTTC. Looking up the rest from reference TRBV29-1 and TRBJ1-2 gives the full variable domain: SAVISQKPSRDICQRGTSLTIQCQVDSQVTMMFWYRQQPGQSLTLIATANQGSEATYESGFVIDKFPISRPNLTFSTLTVSNMSPEDSSIYLCSVRQGASYGYTFGSGTRLTVV.

With regard to this clonotype: The conserved phenylalanine or tryptophan normally closing the CDR3 is absent here, so this likely arose from a read error. The rearrangement uses TRBV10-3 and TRBJ2-1; 12 nucleotides line up with TRBD2. The CDR3 runs 13 residues. V lost 8 bases and J lost 4; bases outside the gene matches: 0. Germline CDR1 is ENHRY and CDR2 is SYGVKD. The CDR3 DNA sequence: TGTGCCATCGGGACTAGCGGGTACAATGAGCAGTTCGTC. Protein sequence: CAIGTSGYNEQFV.

This clonotype was observed a few times. V is TRBV25-1 and J is TRBJ2-7, with no clear D. This CDR3 spans 11 amino acids. Germline V CDR1 and CDR2: MGHDK, SYGVNS. V was shortened by 5 bases and J by 3 bases, with 5 bases between the two germline ends. The chain's CDR3 is CASSIYYEQYF. In nucleotides, the CDR3 is TGTGCCAGCAGTATCTACTACGAGCAGTACTTC.

This rearrangement joins TRBV18 to TRBJ2-7; D call uncertain. The V end was cut by 6 bases, the J end by 6 bases, with 15 bases between. Per the germline V gene, CDR1 is KGHSH and CDR2 is LQKENI. CDR3 length: 13 residues. CDR3 sequence reads: CASSSPVSPEQYF. In nucleotides, the CDR3 is TGTGCCAGCTCTTCACCAGTGTCTCCCGAGCAGTACTTC.

This clonotype is termed medium-sized (0.01 to 0.1%). The chain joins TRBV12-3 or TRBV12-4 to TRBJ2-5; 7 bases line up with TRBD1. The length of the CDR3 is 14 residues. V trimming: 5 bases; J trimming: 5 bases; junction bases outside the gene matches: 8. The chain's CDR3 is CASSLSDRRETQYF. CDR3 nucleotides: TGTGCCAGCAGTCTCTCGGACAGGAGGGAGACCCAGTACTTC.

This clonotype was recorded a few times. The V call is TRBV5-1, the J call TRBJ1-1; no reliable D call. Germline loops: CDR1 SGHRS, CDR2 YFSETQ. The CDR3 loop spans 14 amino acids. Trimming shortened V by 3 bases and J by 0 bases, and 9 bases separated the two germline ends. CDR3 bases: TGCGCCAGCAGCTCGGGCCTCATGAACACTGAAGCTTTCTTT. As protein: CASSSGLMNTEAFF.

This clonotype was seen only a few times. The rearrangement links TRBV7-8 to TRBJ2-1, with unresolved D. V was shortened by 0 bases and J by 2 bases, with 5 bases between the two germline ends. The CDR3 runs 14 residues. Germline V lookup: CDR1 SGHVS, CDR2 FQNEAQ. CDR3 nucleotide sequence: TGTGCCAGCAGCTTAGCGGGAACCTACAATGAGCAGTTCTTC. This gives the protein CASSLAGTYNEQFF.

The chain links TRBV20-1 to TRBJ1-5; D possibly corresponds to TRBD1 (5 bases). V lost 6 bases and J 4 bases, leaving 16 bases between the germline ends. The CDR3 runs 14 residues. CDR1 is DFQATT, CDR2 SNEGSKA, per germline (reference sequence). CDR3 nucleotide sequence: TGCAGTGCCACGGCGGGGCCCCAGAATCAGCCCCAGCATTTT. Translated: CSATAGPQNQPQHF.

This clonotype showed up many times. The chain uses TRBV20-1 and TRBJ2-7; 10 bases are a match to TRBD1. Germline-derived CDR1 and CDR2 are DFQATT and SNEGSKA (reference sequence). The CDR3 spans 13 residues. After removal of 6 bases from V and 4 bases from J, the junction contained 6 bases not matched to a gene. As DNA, the CDR3 is TGCAGTGCGCGACAGGGGGCTAGATACGAGCAGTACTTC. Residues: CSARQGARYEQYF.

This clonotype was counted only a few times. The chain has TRBV5-1 and TRBJ2-2; no clear D gene. The germline V gene has CDR1 SGHRS and CDR2 YFSETQ. CDR3 length: 15 amino acids. V lost 0 bases and J 4 bases, leaving 10 bases between the germline ends. The CDR3 bases are TGCGCCAGCAGCTTGGCCAGTCTCGGCACCGGGGAGCTGTTTTTT. Protein sequence: CASSLASLGTGELFF.

This clonotype was seen only once. The chain links TRBV2 to TRBJ1-5, with 7 bases aligning to TRBD1. J was trimmed by 1 base and V by 4 bases; bases with no gene match: 16. Germline V lookup: CDR1 SNHLY, CDR2 FYNNEI. This CDR3 is built from 19 residues. The CDR3 region has the DNA TGTGCCAGCAGTGTGATCCGACAGGGAGGGAACCCCAGCAATCAGCCCCAGCATTTT. This codes for CASSVIRQGGNPSNQPQHF.

The chain combines TRBV5-1 with TRBJ2-1, with 9 bases matching TRBD1. V lost 7 bases to trimming and J lost 1 base; unmatched junction nucleotides: 6. CDR1 SGHRS and CDR2 YFSETQ come from the germline V gene. This CDR3 is 15 amino acids long. The CDR3 here is CASQTGTGSYNEQFF. The CDR3 DNA reads as TGCGCCAGCCAGACCGGGACAGGGTCCTACAATGAGCAGTTCTTC.